This is a list of T cell receptor beta chains from one sample in a study of blood T cells in healthy people across ages. TCRdb re-called the 5' RACE reads through MiXCR, storing one row per CDR3 protein. The sample shows around 320,000 distinct CDR3 sequences, roughly 29% of them seen only once. The sample consisted of blood. These receptors all come from a woman between 65 and 79 years old in good health. The CDR3 runs from the conserved cysteine through the conserved F or W. Each record gives: clone size, D gene, CDR3 length, J gene, V gene, CDR3 DNA, CDR3 protein. D genes are given only for firm matches. Clone size is stated in some rows and not others, as once, few, many or a class when expanded.

few,.,15,TRBJ1-2,TRBV12-3/TRBV12-4,TGTGCCAGCAGTTTAACCCCCACGGGTTGGAGTGGCTACACCTTC,CASSLTPTGWSGYTF
few,.,15,TRBJ2-1,TRBV20-1,TGCAGTGCTAGAGATCCTTTGTCCGGGAGTATGCAGCAGTTCTTC,CSARDPLSGSMQQFF
few,TRBD2,14,TRBJ2-3,TRBV29-1,TGCAGCGGCTCCCCAGCGGGGTCCACAGATACGCAGTATTTT,CSGSPAGSTDTQYF
.,.,15,TRBJ2-1,TRBV7-2,TGTGCCAGCACCCTAGGAGTCGGTAGGAACAATGAGCAGTTCTTC,CASTLGVGRNNEQFF
few,.,14,TRBJ2-1,TRBV29-1,TGCAGCGTTATAGGGCGGGTTTCCTACAATGAGCAGTTCTTC,CSVIGRVSYNEQFF
.,.,16,TRBJ2-7,TRBV19,TGTGCCAGTAGTCAGACGGGGTCAGGGGCTTTCGACGAGCAGTACTTC,CASSQTGSGAFDEQYF
few,.,13,TRBJ1-5,TRBV3-1,TGTGCCAGCAGCCTACTTACGGATCAGCCCCAGCATTTT,CASSLLTDQPQHF
.,.,16,TRBJ2-1,TRBV24-1,TGTGCCACCAGTGATTTGCCCGATGCCTCCTACGATGAGCAGTTCTTC,CATSDLPDASYDEQFF
once,.,13,TRBJ1-4,TRBV7-2,TGTGCCAGCAGCTTATTGTTAAATGAAAAACTGTTTTTT,CASSLLLNEKLFF
.,.,14,TRBJ1-4,TRBV20-1,TGCAGTGCTATACCAGGGTCAACTAATGAAAAACTGTTTTTT,CSAIPGSTNEKLFF
few,.,14,TRBJ2-5,TRBV6-6,TGTGCCAGCACCTCCGGGACCTTCCAAGAGACCCAGTACTTC,CASTSGTFQETQYF
many,.,12,TRBJ2-1,TRBV5-6,TGTGCCAGCAGGGTAATGGACAATGAGCAGTTCTTC,CASRVMDNEQFF
.,.,13,TRBJ1-2,TRBV20-1,TGCAGTGCTAGAGACAGGGAGGCCTATGGCTACACCTTC,CSARDREAYGYTF
.,.,12,TRBJ1-2,TRBV9,TGTGCCAGCAGCGGAGGATGGAATGGCTACACCTTC,CASSGGWNGYTF
.,.,16,TRBJ2-1,TRBV12-3/TRBV12-4,TGTGCCAGCATTCTTCACGGGAGTTCGGCTCACAATGAGCAGTTCTTC,CASILHGSSAHNEQFF
.,.,14,TRBJ1-2,TRBV7-2,TGTGCCAGCAGCTTGGGGCGGACTAACTATGGCTACACCTTC,CASSLGRTNYGYTF
few,.,13,TRBJ2-7,TRBV20-1,TGCAGTGCTAGTTCCCCGTCAATAATTGAGCAGTACTTC,CSASSPSIIEQYF
once,.,16,TRBJ2-5,TRBV7-6,TGTGCCAGCAGCTTCCCCGAGGGGCAGGCCCAAGAGACCCTGTACTTC,CASSFPEGQAQETLYF
few,.,12,TRBJ1-2,TRBV29-1,TGCAGCGTTGAATCGGGGTCCCTGGGCTACACCTTC,CSVESGSLGYTF
.,.,14,TRBJ2-5,TRBV7-2,TGTGCCAGCAGCTCCCGACAGAACCAAGAGACCCAGTACTTC,CASSSRQNQETQYF
.,TRBD1,21,TRBJ2-7,TRBV11-2,TGTGCCAGCAGCCCCTTCCGACGGGGACAGGGGGCTGTACTAGGGGACTACGAGCAGTACTTC,CASSPFRRGQGAVLGDYEQYF
few,TRBD1,16,TRBJ1-1,TRBV7-3,TGTGCCAGCAGCCAAGGACAGGGAGGGTCCGTCACTGAAGCTTTCTTT,CASSQGQGGSVTEAFF
.,.,13,TRBJ2-5,TRBV20-1,TGCAGTGCTAGGCCCGGGGGCCAAGAGACCCAGTACTTC,CSARPGGQETQYF
.,TRBD1,16,TRBJ2-7,TRBV19,TGTGCCAGTAGTCCTAGGGGGACAGGCCGTTCCTCTGAGCAGTACTTC,CASSPRGTGRSSEQYF
few,.,12,TRBJ2-7,TRBV5-1,TGCGCCAGCAGCTTGGGGGCGAGCGAGCAGTACTTC,CASSLGASEQYF
.,.,12,TRBJ2-7,TRBV20-1,TGCAGTGCTACCGGGGACTCCTACGAGCAGTACTTC,CSATGDSYEQYF
few,.,12,TRBJ2-7,TRBV29-1,TGCAGCATTAGAGACAGAGAATACGAGCAGTACTTC,CSIRDREYEQYF
.,.,14,TRBJ2-2,TRBV4-1,TGCGCCAGCTGCCAAATAACAAGCTCCGGGGAGCTGTTTTTT,CASCQITSSGELFF
.,.,17,TRBJ2-2,TRBV14,TGTGCCAGCAGCCAAGATCTGGTAGCGCCGAACACCGGGGAGCTGTTTTTT,CASSQDLVAPNTGELFF
.,.,15,TRBJ1-4,TRBV6-1,TGTGCCAGCAGGAAACAGGGTATACAGGGAGAAAAACTGTTTTTT,CASRKQGIQGEKLFF
.,TRBD2,16,TRBJ2-5,TRBV7-8,TGTGCCAGCAGCACAATCTTAGCGGGAGGGGGAGAGACCCAGTACTTC,CASSTILAGGGETQYF
.,.,17,TRBJ2-7,TRBV28,TGTGCCAGCCGGATTACCTGGGCAGCACAATCAGGCTACGAGCAGTACTTC,CASRITWAAQSGYEQYF
.,TRBD1,14,TRBJ2-4,TRBV4-1,TGCGTCAGCAGCCAAGAGGGACAGCTAAACATTCAGTACTTC,CVSSQEGQLNIQYF
.,TRBD2,14,TRBJ2-7,TRBV27,TGTGCCAGCAGTTTTAGAGCGGGAGGATACGAGCAGTACTTC,CASSFRAGGYEQYF
many,.,14,TRBJ1-4,TRBV4-2,TGTGCCAGCAGCCGGCTAGGGACTAATGAAAAACTGTTTTTT,CASSRLGTNEKLFF